Listed here is a single TCR beta chain. The junction departs from germline at one end; a sequencing error may be responsible. This entry belongs to a study of blood T cell repertoires in COVID-19. The overall study: From T cells, B-cell-depleted T cells, or PBMCs came the material, which was cDNA or gDNA.

Per the original data handling: Amplification of reference gene primers was used by the study to estimate nucleated cell counts. Profiling relied on immunoSEQ multiplex PCR, and the TCRdb table lists in-frame clones only, not all of them. V, J and clone size are taken as reported in that table, and D and trimming were inferred from the DNA itself. The sample has under 250,000 clones, about 85% seen once. The CDR3 length is 14 residues. Per the germline V gene, CDR1 is SQVTM and CDR2 is ANQGSEA. The chain couples TRBV29-1 to TRBJ2-2; 8 nucleotides match TRBD1. The source material was peripheral blood. The source of this sequence is a woman aged 55-70 years who had recovered from COVID-19. CDR3 in amino acids: CSVEGTGRTGELFF. CDR3 nucleotides: TGCAGCGTCGAAGGGACAGGCCGTACCGGGGAGCTGTTTTTT.